A selection of T cell receptor beta chains follows, all from one sample in a study of shared clonotypes between healthy human individuals. Method: immunoSEQ multiplex PCR; TCRdb's copy keeps in-frame clones and lacks some. The table lists 2 million to 2.5 million clones, under 95% of them singletons. Sequencing was carried out using naive CD4+ T cells from PBMCs. These receptors were taken from a man between 18 and 35 years old in good health. Some clones in this sample may be carry-over from other donors' samples. The CDR3 runs from the conserved cysteine through the conserved F or W. The order of the fields is V gene, D gene, J gene, clone size, CDR3 DNA, CDR3 protein. The D gene is left open where the match is weak. Only some rows state a clone size, as once, few, many or a class for expanded clones.

TRBV15	TRBD1	TRBJ1-2	NA	TGTGCCACCAGCAGAGTCGGGACAGGGGGAGCTAACTATGGCTACACCTTC	CATSRVGTGGANYGYTF
TRBV15	TRBD2	TRBJ2-1	few	TGTGCCACCGAGACTAGCGGGAGGGCTAGGGGCTACAATGAGCAGTTCTTC	CATETSGRARGYNEQFF
TRBV10-3	NA	TRBJ2-7	NA	TGTGCCATCAGTGCAAACCGGGTGACCTACGAGCAGTACTTC	CAISANRVTYEQYF
TRBV5-1	NA	TRBJ2-7	NA	TGCGCCAGCAGAGAGGGTGATGCCTACGAGCAGTACTTC	CASREGDAYEQYF
TRBV6-4	NA	TRBJ2-1	NA	TGTGCCAGCACCGTTCCATTAGAGCAGTTCTTC	CASTVPLEQFF
TRBV23-1	NA	TRBJ1-2	NA	TGCGCCAGCAGCCGCCGGGGAATCTATGGCTACACCTTC	CASSRRGIYGYTF
TRBV28	NA	TRBJ1-1	NA	TGTGCCAGCAGTCCCATGGCAGGGTTCGGCGACACTGAAGCTTTCTTT	CASSPMAGFGDTEAFF
TRBV4-1	TRBD2	TRBJ2-7	NA	TGCGCCAGCAGCCGTAGCGGGAGTCCTTACGAGCAGTACTTC	CASSRSGSPYEQYF
TRBV10-3	NA	TRBJ2-1	NA	TGTGCCATCAGTGAGTCAGTTAGGAAGCGGAGCTCCTACAATGAGCAGTTCTTC	CAISESVRKRSSYNEQFF
TRBV4-2	TRBD2	TRBJ2-7	NA	TGTGCCAGCAGCCTCGGCGGGAGGACCTACGAGCAGTACTTC	CASSLGGRTYEQYF
TRBV11-3	NA	TRBJ1-1	NA	TGTGCCAGCAGCTCTCAACCGGCAAACACTGAAGCTTTCTTT	CASSSQPANTEAFF
TRBV5-1	TRBD2	TRBJ2-1	NA	TGCGCCAGCAGCCCGGGCGGGGGAAGCCTATCCTACAATGAGCAGTTCTTC	CASSPGGGSLSYNEQFF
TRBV29-1	TRBD2	TRBJ2-1	NA	TGCAGCGTTGCCCTCAAACTAGCGACCTACAATGAGCAGTTCTTC	CSVALKLATYNEQFF
TRBV18	TRBD2	TRBJ2-1	NA	TGTGCCAGCTCACCCGACACAGCGGGGCAATACAATGAGCAGTTCTTC	CASSPDTAGQYNEQFF